Each of the 9 T cell receptor beta chains below was sequenced from the same sample in a study of lymphopenia after photon versus proton radiotherapy. Only in-frame clones appear in the TCRdb table, and some are missing; sequencing was by immunoSEQ multiplex PCR. The sample includes 65,000 to 90,000 clones, roughly 92% of them seen just once. The sequencing here drew on peripheral blood, taken from a patient treated with photon-based radiotherapy. The source of these receptors is a woman in her thirties or forties with cholangiocarcinoma.

The rearrangement joins TRBV2 to TRBJ2-1, with D possibly matching TRBD1 (6 bases). Trimming removed 11 bases at V and 7 bases at J, with 12 bases between. The CDR3 is made up of 11 amino acids. Germline lookup yields CDR1 SNHLY and CDR2 FYNNEI. This CDR3 reads CAGGVVNEQFF. CDR3 coding DNA: TGTGCCGGGGGCGTTGTAAATGAGCAGTTCTTC.

This chain connects TRBV4-2 to TRBJ1-4; a possible D gene is TRBD1 (5 bases). Deletions cut 1 base from V and 8 bases from J, with 14 bases between. The CDR3 is 15 residues long. Germline CDR1 reads LGHNA; CDR2 reads YNFKEQ. CDR3 amino acids: CASSQGGDAREKLFF. The CDR3 DNA sequence: TGTGCCAGCAGCCAAGGAGGGGATGCTCGAGAAAAACTGTTTTTT.

V and J are TRBV14 and TRBJ2-7, with D perhaps TRBD1 or TRBD2 (6 bases each). Germline V gene data show CDR1 as SGHDN and CDR2 as FVKESK. The V and J ends lost 3 bases and 3 bases respectively, with 12 bases between them. There are 14 residues in the CDR3. The CDR3 DNA reads TGTGCCAGCAGCCATGGGGGGACATACTACGAGCAGTACTTC. Translated: CASSHGGTYYEQYF.

V gene TRBV30 combines with J gene TRBJ2-7; D is uncertain. Trimming removed 1 base from V and 4 bases from J, with 8 bases in between. Germline V gene data show CDR1 as GTSNPN and CDR2 as SVGIG (reference sequence). The CDR3 sequence is 12 residues long. As DNA, the CDR3 is TGTGCCTGGAGTGGGACGGATTACGAGCAGTACTTC. It yields the protein CAWSGTDYEQYF.

V and J are TRBV28 and TRBJ1-1; 9 positions agree with TRBD1. Germline V lookup: CDR1 MDHEN, CDR2 SYDVKM. The V and J ends lost 1 base and 5 bases, in that order; junction bases with no gene match: 5. The CDR3 is 15 residues long. As DNA, the CDR3 is TGTGCCAGCAGTTTATCCACAGGGGGCTGGACTGAAGCTTTCTTT. This translates into CASSLSTGGWTEAFF.

The CDR3 nucleotides are TGCAGCGTTGAAGCCAACAGGGGGCTGTCGGAGACCCAGTACTTC. It encodes CSVEANRGLSETQYF. The chain links TRBV29-1 to TRBJ2-5; 9 positions match TRBD1. Germline V gene data show CDR1 as SQVTM and CDR2 as ANQGSEA. V lost 1 base to trimming and J lost 5 bases; unmatched junction nucleotides: 8. This CDR3 is built from 15 residues.

This sequence joins TRBV7-3 and TRBJ2-1, with D possibly being TRBD1 or TRBD2 (5 bases each). This CDR3 is 14 amino acids long. V was shortened by 5 bases and J by 5 bases, with 13 bases between the two germline ends. Germline V CDR1 and CDR2: SGHTA, FQGTGA. Here the CDR3 reads CASSLVLGDNEQFF. CDR3 in DNA: TGTGCCAGCAGCCTCGTATTGGGGGACAATGAGCAGTTCTTC.

The chain couples TRBV7-8 to TRBJ1-1, with a possible D match to TRBD1 (5 bases). The CDR3 loop spans 15 amino acids. V lost 0 bases and J 3 bases, leaving 11 bases between the germline ends. CDR1 is SGHVS, CDR2 FQNEAQ, per germline. CDR3 sequence: CASSLARGGYTEAFF. In DNA, the CDR3 is TGTGCCAGCAGCTTAGCGAGGGGTGGGTACACTGAAGCTTTCTTT.

The V call is TRBV19, the J call TRBJ1-5; 8 bases line up with TRBD1. Trimming cost V 7 bases and J 4 bases; bases outside gene matches: 15. The CDR3 sequence is 17 residues long. Per germline, CDR1 LNHDA and CDR2 SQIVND (reference sequence). The CDR3 nucleotides are TGTGCCAGTAACAAGGGGACAGCAGGGGGCGCGAATCAGCCCCAGCATTTT. Amino acids: CASNKGTAGGANQPQHF.